Listed below are T cell receptor beta chains from one sample, sequenced in a study of blood T cell repertoires in COVID-19. Generated by immunoSEQ multiplex PCR, the TCRdb table keeps only in-frame clones and is missing some. This table has 150,000 to 200,000 clones, just under 85% appearing once. The specimen was peripheral blood. The receptor set was obtained from a woman at least 80 years old with acute or convalescent COVID-19. Each CDR3 is given with its conserved first and last residue. D genes are given only for firm matches. A clone size is listed for some rows: how often the clone was seen (once, few, many), or a class if it is expanded.

TRBJ2-7 TRBV5-6 14 TRBD1 - TGTGCCAGCAGCTTAGGACAGGGGCCCTACGAGCAGTACTTC CASSLGQGPYEQYF
TRBJ1-4 TRBV20-1 11 - - TGCAGTGCCAGGGAACATGAAAAACTGTTTTTT CSAREHEKLFF
TRBJ2-3 TRBV7-9 16 - - TGTGCCAGCAGCTTAATTCCCACAGGGTTCACAGATACGCAGTATTTT CASSLIPTGFTDTQYF
TRBJ2-1 TRBV7-2 16 TRBD2 - TGTGCCAGCAGTTTAGTGCCAGCGGGAGCCTACAATGAGCAGTTCTTC CASSLVPAGAYNEQFF
TRBJ2-1 TRBV11-3 16 TRBD2 - TGTGCCAGCAGCTTAGATTGGACTAGCGGGTCCAATGAGCAGTTCTTC CASSLDWTSGSNEQFF
TRBJ1-2 TRBV12-3/TRBV12-4 13 - once TGTGCCAGCAGTAAAGAGGCGTCCTATGGCTACACCTTC CASSKEASYGYTF
TRBJ2-7 TRBV5-1 14 TRBD2 - TGCGCCAGCAGCTTACCTAGCGGTCCCTCCGAGCAGTACTTC CASSLPSGPSEQYF
TRBJ1-6 TRBV5-1 13 TRBD1 few TGCGCCAGCAGTAGGGACAGTAATTCACCCCTCCACTTT CASSRDSNSPLHF
TRBJ1-2 TRBV10-3 14 TRBD1 - TGTGCCATCCATCGACAGGGGCTGGGCGATGGCTACACCTTC CAIHRQGLGDGYTF
TRBJ1-1 TRBV29-1 15 TRBD1 - TGCAGCGTGGGGCGTTCCGGGACAGAGAACACTGAAGCTTTCTTT CSVGRSGTENTEAFF
TRBJ1-1 TRBV28 12 - few TGTGCCAGCAGTTTTCGAGATATTGAAGCTTTCTTT CASSFRDIEAFF
TRBJ2-5 TRBV12-5 12 - few TGTGCTAGTGGTTTGAGCCCCGTGACCCAGTACTTC CASGLSPVTQYF
TRBJ2-2 TRBV12-3/TRBV12-4 12 - - TGTGCCAGCATGGCAGGTTTCGGGGAGCTGTTTTTT CASMAGFGELFF
TRBJ1-5 TRBV10-3 13 - - TGTGCCACCATGACAGGCCCGAATCAGCCCCAGCATTTT CATMTGPNQPQHF
TRBJ1-4 TRBV11-2 16 TRBD1 - TGTGCCAGCAGCTTAGATCTGGGGACAGGGTCTGAAAAACTGTTTTTT CASSLDLGTGSEKLFF
TRBJ1-2 TRBV5-6 15 - - TGTGCCAGCAACCCTATGGCTGGGCTGCGTTATGGCTACACCTTC CASNPMAGLRYGYTF
TRBJ2-1 TRBV2 12 - - TGTGCCAGCAACGAACTATACAATGAGCAGTTCTTC CASNELYNEQFF
TRBJ1-4 TRBV19 15 - - TGTGCCAGTACAGGCACCCGGCGCGTTAATGAAAAACTGTTTTTT CASTGTRRVNEKLFF
TRBJ2-1 TRBV3-1/TRBV3-2 17 TRBD2 - TGTGCCAGCAGCCAAGGTCTAGCGGAGAGCTCCTACAATGAGCAGTTCTTC CASSQGLAESSYNEQFF
TRBJ1-6 TRBV9 15 - - TGTGCCAGCAGCGTATCGGGCTCCTATAATTCACCCCTCCACTTT CASSVSGSYNSPLHF
TRBJ1-2 TRBV3-1/TRBV3-2 13 - - TGTGCCAGCAGCCAGGTACTGAGGTATGGCTACACCTTC CASSQVLRYGYTF
TRBJ2-7 TRBV27 13 - - TGTGCCAGCAGTTACCGGGAAGCTGAAGAGCAGTACTTC CASSYREAEEQYF
TRBJ2-5 TRBV7-9 15 TRBD1 - TGTGCCAGCAGCTTAGTAACAGGGGGCGGCGAGACCCAGTACTTC CASSLVTGGGETQYF
TRBJ1-1 TRBV10-3 11 - - TGTGCCATCCCACTTACAGGGGAAGCTTTCTTT CAIPLTGEAFF
TRBJ2-2 TRBV6-4 13 - - TGTGCCAGCAGTTATAGCGGAAACGGGGAGCTGTTTTTT CASSYSGNGELFF
TRBJ2-7 TRBV5-1 12 - - TGCGCCAGCAGCTCCCAGGGGTTCGAGCAGTACTTC CASSSQGFEQYF
TRBJ2-7 TRBV28 15 TRBD1 - TGTGCCAGCAGTCTAATGGGACAGGGTGGCTACGAGCAGTACTTC CASSLMGQGGYEQYF
TRBJ1-1 TRBV3-1/TRBV3-2 16 TRBD1 - TGTGCCAGCAGCCAAGTCCAGGGGGCCATGAACACTGAAGCTTTCTTT CASSQVQGAMNTEAFF
TRBJ1-1 TRBV30 14 - - TGTGCCTGGAGTCCTGCTGCAGGGGTCGGTGAAGCTTTCTTT CAWSPAAGVGEAFF
TRBJ1-2 TRBV27 13 - - TGTGCCAGCAGTTTGAATAGGGGGGGAGGCTACACCTTC CASSLNRGGGYTF
TRBJ1-5 TRBV12-5 14 - - TGTGCTAGTGGTATACAGGTTTCCAATCAGCCCCAGCATTTT CASGIQVSNQPQHF
TRBJ1-2 TRBV5-4 14 TRBD1 - TGTGCCAGCAGCCCGGACAGGGCGGCCTATGGCTACACCTTC CASSPDRAAYGYTF
TRBJ2-7 TRBV4-3 15 TRBD2 - TGCGCCAGCAGCCAAGCGGGACTAGCGGGAGCGGAGCAGTACTTC CASSQAGLAGAEQYF
TRBJ1-4 TRBV30 12 - - TGTGCCTGGAGAGGAGGGCAAGAAAAACTGTTTTTT CAWRGGQEKLFF
TRBJ1-5 TRBV4-1 16 TRBD1 once TGCGCCAGCAGCCAAGATCAGGGGGGATTCGATCAGCCCCAGCATTTT CASSQDQGGFDQPQHF
TRBJ2-1 TRBV5-1 17 TRBD1 once TGCGCCAGCATGTCCCGCGCCGTCGGGACAGATGGGAATGAGCAGTTCTTC CASMSRAVGTDGNEQFF
TRBJ2-7 TRBV29-1 14 - - TGCAGCGCCAGGGGAGCGGGAAGCTCCTACGAGCAGTACTTC CSARGAGSSYEQYF
TRBJ1-2 TRBV5-6 11 - - TGTGCCAGCACTAGGAGCTATGGCTACACCTTC CASTRSYGYTF
TRBJ2-5 TRBV11-2 17 TRBD2 - TGTGCCAGCAGCCTTACCACTCTCACTAGCGGCCAAGAGACCCAGTACTTC CASSLTTLTSGQETQYF
TRBJ2-5 TRBV29-1 15 TRBD2 - TGCAGCGTTGCAAGGGGTACTAGCGGGAGGGAGACCCAGTACTTC CSVARGTSGRETQYF
TRBJ2-1 TRBV20-1 14 TRBD2 - TGCAGTGCTAGTAGCGGGAGGGTGTACAATGAGCAGTTCTTC CSASSGRVYNEQFF
TRBJ2-7 TRBV10-3 14 TRBD2 - TGTGCCACGAAGATAGGACTAGCGGCCTACGAGCAGTACTTC CATKIGLAAYEQYF
TRBJ2-1 TRBV7-9 17 TRBD2 once TGTGCCAGCAGCCCTATCAGCGGGAGGGCCGCCTACAATGAGCAGTTCTTC CASSPISGRAAYNEQFF
TRBJ2-1 TRBV6-2/TRBV6-3 15 TRBD2 - TGTGCCAGCAGCTCACTAGCGGGCTCCTACAATGAGCAGTTCTTC CASSSLAGSYNEQFF
TRBJ1-1 TRBV29-1 12 - - TGCAGCCCCGCCCGGCCAGGGATTGAAGCTTTCTTT CSPARPGIEAFF
TRBJ1-2 TRBV7-2 12 - - TGTGCCAGCGGAAACACGGCAGGCGTCTACACCTTC CASGNTAGVYTF
TRBJ1-2 TRBV10-1 13 TRBD1 once TGCGCCAGCAGTGGACGGCAGGGGGATGGCTACACCTTC CASSGRQGDGYTF
TRBJ2-1 TRBV25-1 15 - - TGTGCCAGCAGTATCGGGGTAAGCTCCTACAATGAGCAGTTCTTC CASSIGVSSYNEQFF
TRBJ2-5 TRBV10-3 13 - - TGTGCCATCAGTGAGGCGTCCGGGGAGACCCAGTACTTC CAISEASGETQYF
TRBJ2-1 TRBV24-1 14 TRBD2 - TGTGCCACCAGTGATTCCCTAGCGGGCAATGAGCAGTTCTTC CATSDSLAGNEQFF
TRBJ1-1 TRBV9 17 - - TGTGCCAGCAGCGCTTCCCCCCTCAGGGTAGGGAACACTGAAGCTTTCTTT CASSASPLRVGNTEAFF